Shown below are 23 T cell receptor beta chains from a single sample sequenced in a study of T cell responses to AZD1222 COVID-19 vaccine. The table came from immunoSEQ multiplex PCR; TCRdb's copy has only in-frame clones and leaves some out. This sample has about 120,000 clones; 80% to 95% occur once, and the top ten carry around 14%. Sequencing used peripheral blood, obtained on day 0 of AZD1222 vaccination. These receptors were obtained from an adult in good health.

The chain joins TRBV29-1 to TRBJ2-1; 7 bases are shared with TRBD1. Germline CDR1 reads SQVTM; CDR2 reads ANQGSEA. The V segment lost 5 bases and the J segment 8 bases; nucleotides outside the gene matches: 12. The CDR3 contains 14 residues. The DNA for the CDR3 is TGCAGCGTTATACAGGGGACCCATGTGGATGAGCAGTTCTTC. It translates to CSVIQGTHVDEQFF.

This clone was observed a single time. The chain employs TRBV6-2 or TRBV6-3 and TRBJ2-7; 11 bases are shared with TRBD2. Trimming removed 1 base from V and 6 bases from J; junction bases left unmatched: 5. This CDR3 is built from 15 residues. Germline V CDR1 and CDR2: MNHEY, SVGEGT. The CDR3 loop reads CASSYWASGRIEQYF. The CDR3, as DNA: TGTGCCAGCAGTTACTGGGCTAGCGGGAGGATCGAGCAGTACTTC.

V usage is TRBV4-3 and J usage is TRBJ1-4; D perhaps matches TRBD1 (5 bases). Germline CDR1 is LGHNA and CDR2 is YSLEER. The CDR3 is 15 amino acids. V was cut by 0 bases and J by 6 bases, with 11 bases left in between. CDR3 sequence (DNA): TGCGCCAGCAGCCAAGATGCGGCAGGGCATGAAAAACTGTTTTTT. Translated, it gives CASSQDAAGHEKLFF.

V and J are TRBV15 and TRBJ2-5; D not certain. The V end lost 4 bases, the J end lost 3 bases, and 12 bases lay between the germline ends. From germline, CDR1 is LNHNV and CDR2 YYDKDF (reference sequence). The CDR3 is made up of 14 amino acids. CDR3 sequence: CATSKEIAEETQYF. CDR3 coding DNA: TGTGCCACCAGCAAGGAGATTGCTGAAGAGACCCAGTACTTC. The full variable domain, its missing parts supplied by reference TRBV15 and TRBJ2-5, is DAMVIQNPRYQVTQFGKPVTLSCSQTLNHNVMYWYQQKSSQAPKLLFHYYDKDFNNEADTPDNFQSRRPNTSFCFLDIRSPGLGDTAMYLCATSKEIAEETQYFGPGTRLLVL.

This clone was seen just once. The sample carries other DNA sequences with the same CDR3. The rearrangement links TRBV5-4 to TRBJ2-7; 12 bases line up with TRBD2. This CDR3 spans 15 amino acids. The germline V gene encodes CDR1 SGHNT and CDR2 YYREEE (reference sequence). The ends lost 1 base at V and 2 bases at J; junction bases unmatched: 1. CDR3 amino acids: CASSLRLAGAYEQYF. The CDR3 DNA reads TGTGCCAGCAGCTTGCGACTAGCGGGAGCCTACGAGCAGTACTTC.

This clone showed up just once. The chain has TRBV19 and TRBJ1-1; D ambiguous. CDR1 is LNHDA, CDR2 SQIVND, per germline (reference sequence). There are 13 residues in the CDR3. V lost 3 bases and J lost 1, with 6 bases in between. The CDR3 nucleotides are TGTGCCAGTAGTATCGGACCGAACACTGAAGCTTTCTTT. Amino acids: CASSIGPNTEAFF.

The rearrangement joins TRBV10-3 to TRBJ2-7; D is ambiguous. Trimming took 4 bases from V and 2 from J, leaving 12 bases between them. This CDR3 has 14 residues. CDR1 and CDR2 from the germline V gene are ENHRY and SYGVKD. The CDR3 nucleotides are TGTGCCATCAGTGCTAACACAAACCCCTACGAGCAGTACTTC. Amino acids: CAISANTNPYEQYF.

The rearrangement links TRBV10-2 to TRBJ1-1, with D possibly TRBD1 on 6 matching bases. Looked up from germline, CDR1 is WSHSY and CDR2 is SAAADI. The CDR3 extends over 12 amino acids. Trimming stripped 10 bases from V and 5 bases from J, with 14 bases between. CDR3 protein: CAIRGGGTEAFF. For the CDR3, the DNA is TGCGCCATTCGAGGGGGGGGGACTGAAGCTTTCTTT.

The gene calls are TRBV30 and TRBJ2-2; D might be TRBD2 (6 bases). V shed 3 bases and J shed 6 bases, with 14 bases lying between them. The CDR3 loop spans 14 amino acids. Looked up from germline, CDR1 is GTSNPN and CDR2 is SVGIG (reference sequence). The CDR3 DNA is TGTGCCTGGAGGATGGGACTTCTCCCCGGGGAGCTGTTTTTT. Protein product: CAWRMGLLPGELFF.

The chain uses TRBV4-3 and TRBJ2-1, with TRBD2 matching 9 bases. J lost 6 bases, V lost 0 bases, and 15 bases had no gene match. CDR1 is LGHNA and CDR2 is YSLEER in the germline V gene. The CDR3 runs 19 residues. This CDR3 is CASSQDPPRGLAGLNEQFF. In DNA form, the CDR3 reads TGCGCCAGCAGCCAAGATCCTCCGAGAGGGCTAGCGGGACTCAATGAGCAGTTCTTC.

The chain is built from TRBV5-5 and TRBJ2-1; a possible D gene is TRBD2 (7 bases). Germline CDR1 is SGHKS and CDR2 is YYEKEE (reference sequence). V was cut by 0 bases and J by 7 bases, with 23 bases left in between. The CDR3 has 18 residues. CDR3 residues: CASSLARVGTGRGNEQFF. The CDR3, as DNA: TGTGCCAGCAGCTTGGCCCGGGTGGGTACAGGGCGGGGGAATGAGCAGTTCTTC.

This chain links TRBV6-2 or TRBV6-3 with TRBJ1-5; D uncertain. The CDR3 extends over 17 amino acids. Looked up from germline, CDR1 is MNHEY and CDR2 is SVGEGT. The V end was cut by 0 bases, the J end by 2 bases, with 14 bases between. Written as DNA, the CDR3 is TGTGCCAGCAGTTACTCGTTGGTGGCCTATGGCAATCAGCCCCAGCATTTT. As protein: CASSYSLVAYGNQPQHF.

The genes are TRBV27 and TRBJ1-2; D is perhaps TRBD1 (6 bases). CDR3 size: 15 residues. Trimming removed 8 bases at V and 0 bases at J, with 16 bases between. From germline, CDR1 is MNHEY and CDR2 SMNVEV (reference sequence). This CDR3 is CASGYRGAANYGYTF. The DNA of the CDR3 is TGTGCCAGCGGATACCGGGGGGCGGCTAACTATGGCTACACCTTC.

The rearrangement links TRBV6-2 or TRBV6-3 to TRBJ1-2, with 9 bases lining up with TRBD1. Germline V gene data show CDR1 as MNHEY and CDR2 as SVGEGT. The junction had 7 bases not matched to a gene; V was cut back by 5 bases and J by 9 bases. This CDR3 comprises 13 residues. The CDR3 DNA sequence: TGTGCCAGCAGTCGGACAGGGGAGATGCGCTACACCTTC. Amino acids: CASSRTGEMRYTF.

The chain recombines TRBV7-2 with TRBJ2-7; 8 bases are a match to TRBD1. The junction had 11 bases not matched to a gene; V was cut back by 3 bases and J by 7 bases. This CDR3 spans 15 amino acids. CDR1 and CDR2 from the germline V gene are SGHTA and FQGNSA. The CDR3, as DNA: TGTGCCAGCAGCTTTAACGGACAGGGCCGGGGGGAGCAGTACTTC. Its translation: CASSFNGQGRGEQYF.

V usage is TRBV16 and J usage is TRBJ2-7, with D uncertain. V dropped 3 bases and J dropped 6 bases, with 9 bases sitting between them. The germline V gene has CDR1 KGHSY and CDR2 FQNENV. This CDR3 spans 12 amino acids. CDR3 in amino acids: CASSQRPPEQYF. Here the CDR3 DNA reads TGTGCCAGCAGCCAGCGACCCCCCGAGCAGTACTTC.

The chain couples TRBV27 to TRBJ2-1; TRBD2 matches at 13 bases. V gave up 2 bases and J gave up 11 bases; unmatched junction bases: 18. The CDR3 loop spans 19 amino acids. Germline V CDR1 and CDR2: MNHEY, SMNVEV (reference sequence). The DNA for the CDR3 is TGTGCCAGCAGTTTAGTCCAGAAGACTAGCGGGAGGCGTTTTTCAAAGCAGTTCTTC. Its protein is CASSLVQKTSGRRFSKQFF.

The chain joins TRBV6-5 to TRBJ2-2, with 11 bases matching TRBD1. Looked up from germline, CDR1 is MNHEY and CDR2 is SVGAGI. V was pared by 5 bases and J by 5 bases, with 4 bases of the junction left unmatched. The CDR3 extends over 15 amino acids. CDR3 in amino acids: CASSLRDRGTGELFF. The DNA of the CDR3 is TGTGCCAGCAGTCTACGGGACAGGGGGACCGGGGAGCTGTTTTTT.

V usage is TRBV7-6 and J usage is TRBJ2-7, with a tentative D call TRBD2 (5 bases). From germline, CDR1 is SGHVS and CDR2 FNYEAQ. The CDR3 totals 13 residues. Trimming removed 1 base from V and 3 bases from J, with 7 bases in between. The CDR3 loop reads CASSLGGNYEQYF. The DNA of the CDR3 is TGTGCCAGCAGCTTAGGAGGGAACTACGAGCAGTACTTC.

This chain connects TRBV5-5 to TRBJ2-1, with 9 bases that match TRBD1. CDR1 is SGHKS and CDR2 is YYEKEE in the germline V gene (reference sequence). With V trimmed by 4 bases and J by 4 bases, 15 bases remained unmatched. The CDR3 length is 18 residues. Here the CDR3 reads CASSGTGWGQGHYNEQFF. CDR3 coding DNA: TGTGCCAGCAGCGGGACGGGGTGGGGACAGGGACATTACAATGAGCAGTTCTTC.

The chain couples TRBV28 to TRBJ1-2; 10 nucleotides agree with TRBD1. Germline CDR1 MDHEN, CDR2 SYDVKM. V lost 6 bases, J lost 8 bases, and 15 bases stayed unmatched. The CDR3 contains 16 residues. This chain's CDR3 is CASSPSGTGAREGYTF. CDR3 coding DNA: TGTGCCAGCAGCCCCTCTGGGACAGGGGCCAGAGAGGGCTACACCTTC.

This clone was observed once. This chain uses TRBV20-1 with TRBJ1-1; maybe TRBD1 (5 bases). The V end was cut by 3 bases, the J end by 1 base, with 12 bases between. In germline, CDR1 is DFQATT, CDR2 SNEGSKA (reference sequence). This CDR3 is 14 amino acids long. This CDR3 is CSASGRGGNTEAFF. The CDR3 bases are TGCAGTGCTAGTGGGAGGGGAGGGAACACTGAAGCTTTCTTT.

The chain couples TRBV7-9 to TRBJ2-7; D is possibly TRBD1 (6 bases). Germline V CDR1 and CDR2: SEHNR, FQNEAQ (reference sequence). This CDR3 has 14 residues. The V and J ends lost 5 bases and 2 bases respectively, with 13 bases between them. The CDR3 coding sequence is TGTGCCAGCAGCCCCTGGGACAAAACCTACGAGCAGTACTTC. Translating gives CASSPWDKTYEQYF.